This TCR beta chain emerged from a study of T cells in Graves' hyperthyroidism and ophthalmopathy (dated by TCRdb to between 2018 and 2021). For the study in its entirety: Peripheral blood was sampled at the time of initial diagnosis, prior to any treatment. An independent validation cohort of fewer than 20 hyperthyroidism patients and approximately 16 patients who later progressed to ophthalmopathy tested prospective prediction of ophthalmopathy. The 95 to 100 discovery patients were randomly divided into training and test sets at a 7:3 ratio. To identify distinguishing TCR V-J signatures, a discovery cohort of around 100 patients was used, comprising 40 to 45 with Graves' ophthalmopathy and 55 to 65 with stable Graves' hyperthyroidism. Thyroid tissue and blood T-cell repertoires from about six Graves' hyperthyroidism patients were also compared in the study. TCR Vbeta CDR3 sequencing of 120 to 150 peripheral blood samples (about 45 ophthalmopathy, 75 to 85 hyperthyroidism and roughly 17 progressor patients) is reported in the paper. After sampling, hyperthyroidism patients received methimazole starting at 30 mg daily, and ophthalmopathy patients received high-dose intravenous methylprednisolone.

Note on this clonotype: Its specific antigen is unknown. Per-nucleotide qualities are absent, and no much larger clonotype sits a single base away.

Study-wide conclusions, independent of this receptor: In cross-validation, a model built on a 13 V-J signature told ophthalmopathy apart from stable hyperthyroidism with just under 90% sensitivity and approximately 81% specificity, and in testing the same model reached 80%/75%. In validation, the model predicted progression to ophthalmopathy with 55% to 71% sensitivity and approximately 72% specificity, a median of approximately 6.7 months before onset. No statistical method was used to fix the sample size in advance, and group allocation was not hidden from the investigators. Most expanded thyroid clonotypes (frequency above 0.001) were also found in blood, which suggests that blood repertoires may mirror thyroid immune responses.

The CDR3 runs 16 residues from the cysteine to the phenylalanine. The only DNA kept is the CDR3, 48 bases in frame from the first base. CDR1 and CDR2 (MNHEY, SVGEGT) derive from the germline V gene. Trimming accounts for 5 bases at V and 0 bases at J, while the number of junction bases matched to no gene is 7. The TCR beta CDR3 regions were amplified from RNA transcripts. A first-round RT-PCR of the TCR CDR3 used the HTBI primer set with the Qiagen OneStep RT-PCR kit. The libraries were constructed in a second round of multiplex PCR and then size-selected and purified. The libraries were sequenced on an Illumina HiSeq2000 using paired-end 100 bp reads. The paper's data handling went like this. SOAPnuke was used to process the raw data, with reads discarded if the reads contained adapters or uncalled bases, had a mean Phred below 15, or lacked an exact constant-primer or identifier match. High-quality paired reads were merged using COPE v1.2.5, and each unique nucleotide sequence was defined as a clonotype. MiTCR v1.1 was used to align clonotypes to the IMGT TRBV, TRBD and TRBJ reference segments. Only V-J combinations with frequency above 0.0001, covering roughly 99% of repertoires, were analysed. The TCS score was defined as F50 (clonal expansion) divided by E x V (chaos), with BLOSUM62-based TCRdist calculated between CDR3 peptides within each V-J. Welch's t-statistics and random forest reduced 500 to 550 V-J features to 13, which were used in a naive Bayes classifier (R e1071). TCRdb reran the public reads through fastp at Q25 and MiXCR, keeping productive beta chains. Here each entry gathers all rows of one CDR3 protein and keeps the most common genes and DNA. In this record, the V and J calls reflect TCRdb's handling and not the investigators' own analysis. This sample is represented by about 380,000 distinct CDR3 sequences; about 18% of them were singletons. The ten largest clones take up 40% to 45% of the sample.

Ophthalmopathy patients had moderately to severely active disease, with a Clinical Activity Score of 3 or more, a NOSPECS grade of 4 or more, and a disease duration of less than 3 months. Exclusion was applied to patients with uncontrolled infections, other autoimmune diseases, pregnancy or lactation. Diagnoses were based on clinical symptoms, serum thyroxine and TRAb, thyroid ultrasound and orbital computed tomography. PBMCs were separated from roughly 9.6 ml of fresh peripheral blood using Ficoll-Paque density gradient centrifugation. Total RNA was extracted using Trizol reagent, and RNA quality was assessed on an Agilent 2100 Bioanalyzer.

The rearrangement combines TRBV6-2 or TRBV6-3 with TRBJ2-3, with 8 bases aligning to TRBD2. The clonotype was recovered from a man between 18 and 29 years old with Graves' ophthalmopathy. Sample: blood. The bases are TGTGCCAGCAGTGTTCCAAGCGGGGGAAGCACAGATACGCAGTATTTT. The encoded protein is CASSVPSGGSTDTQYF.